A single sample gave rise to the 10 T cell receptor beta chains below, sequenced in a study of shared clonotypes between healthy human individuals (dated by TCRdb to 2018 to 2020). Library preparation was by the immunoSEQ multiplex PCR assay. Drawn from immuneACCESS, this table holds only the in-frame rearrangements with V and J called that TCRdb kept. Clones are partly lost; checked studies trace under half to an unresolved V gene and leave the rest unexplained. The sample table lists 180,000 or so clones, approximately 92% of them with a count of one. The ten largest make up 0.067% of the sample. Input material: naive CD4+ T cells sorted from blood. The sample's cell subset or site label, decoded: CD45RA+ positively selected. The receptors come from a woman between 25 and 40 years old in good health.

This chain joins TRBV5-1 and TRBJ1-2, with 8 bases identical to TRBD1. The CDR3 is 11 residues long. Per the germline V gene, CDR1 is SGHRS and CDR2 is YFSETQ. The J segment lost 6 bases and the V segment lost 10 bases, leaving 5 bases of the junction unmatched. The CDR3 bases are TGCGCCGTTCAGGGGGCGAATGGCTACACCTTC. Translating it yields CAVQGANGYTF.

The genes are TRBV28 and TRBJ2-5; D is possibly TRBD2 (6 bases). The end of the DNA aligns better with TRBJ2-7, so the J call may be wrong. The CDR3 has 13 residues. CDR1 and CDR2 (germline): MDHEN, SYDVKM. This CDR3 is CASGRAGNYEQYF. The CDR3 nucleotides read TGTGCCAGCGGCCGGGCGGGGAACTACGAGCAGTACTTC.

The rearrangement joins TRBV27 to TRBJ2-6; 8 nucleotides align to TRBD2. Germline V lookup: CDR1 MNHEY, CDR2 SMNVEV (reference sequence). V shed 7 bases and J 4 bases; nucleotides not matched to a gene: 18. The CDR3 is 19 amino acids. CDR3 region: CASTQRGGLESSGANVLTF. CDR3 bases: TGTGCCAGCACCCAACGGGGGGGACTAGAATCTTCCGGGGCCAACGTCCTGACTTTC.

V is TRBV5-1 and J is TRBJ1-1, with 8 positions matching TRBD1. CDR3 length equals 14 residues. Germline CDR1 is SGHRS and CDR2 is YFSETQ. The V segment lost 5 bases and the J segment 1 base; nucleotides outside the gene matches: 4. The CDR3 loop is CASRRQGTNTEAFF. In nucleotides, the CDR3 is TGCGCCAGCAGGAGACAGGGGACGAACACTGAAGCTTTCTTT. Variable domain in full (rest from reference TRBV5-1 and TRBJ1-1): KAGVTQTPRYLIKTRGQQVTLSCSPISGHRSVSWYQQTPGQGLQFLFEYFSETQRNKGNFPGRFSGRQFSNSRSEMNVSTLELGDSALYLCASRRQGTNTEAFFGQGTRLTVV.

The V and J genes are TRBV7-8 and TRBJ2-7; 9 bases fit TRBD2. The trim removed 1 base at V and 2 bases at J, leaving 3 bases unmatched. Germline V gene lookup returns CDR1 SGHVS and CDR2 FQNEAQ. This CDR3 comprises 15 residues. The CDR3 reads CASSLEAGGAYEQYF. The CDR3 nucleotides read TGTGCCAGCAGCTTAGAGGCGGGGGGGGCCTACGAGCAGTACTTC. Combining the CDR3 with reference TRBV7-8 and TRBJ2-7 gives the whole variable domain GAGVSQSPRYKVAKRGQDVALRCDPISGHVSLFWYQQALGQGPEFLTYFQNEAQLDKSGLPSDRFFAERPEGSVSTLKIQRTQQEDSAVYLCASSLEAGGAYEQYFGPGTRLTVT.

The V call is TRBV28, the J call TRBJ2-2; no definite D call. CDR1 MDHEN and CDR2 SYDVKM come from the germline V gene. The CDR3 is made up of 15 amino acids. Trimming removed 5 bases at V and 6 bases at J, with 16 bases between. CDR3 residues: CASSPSPRRAGELFF. The CDR3 DNA is TGTGCCAGCAGTCCAAGCCCCCGCCGGGCCGGGGAGCTGTTTTTT. The full variable domain, its missing parts supplied by reference TRBV28 and TRBJ2-2, is DVKVTQSSRYLVKRTGEKVFLECVQDMDHENMFWYRQDPGLGLRLIYFSYDVKMKEKGDIPEGYSVSREKKERFSLILESASTNQTSMYLCASSPSPRRAGELFFGEGSRLTVL.

This rearrangement joins TRBV15 to TRBJ2-7; D gene ambiguous. With 0 bases removed from V and 4 bases from J, the gap between germline ends came to 7 bases. Germline CDR1 is LNHNV and CDR2 is YYDKDF (reference sequence). The CDR3 is made up of 13 amino acids. The CDR3 reads CATSRDRPYEQYF. CDR3 sequence (DNA): TGTGCCACCAGCAGAGATAGGCCATACGAGCAGTACTTC.

The table lists this clone with a count of one. J is TRBJ2-7 and V is TRBV28, with 11 bases lining up with TRBD2. This CDR3 region has 15 residues. Germline V lookup: CDR1 MDHEN, CDR2 SYDVKM. V lost 9 bases to trimming and J lost 3 bases; unmatched junction nucleotides: 10. CDR3 in amino acids: CASPPGTSGNYEQYF. DNA for the CDR3: TGTGCCAGTCCCCCAGGGACTAGCGGAAACTACGAGCAGTACTTC.

V is TRBV6-1 and J is TRBJ1-5; no definite D call. Germline loops: CDR1 MNHNS, CDR2 SASEGT. Trimming pared 2 bases from V and 4 bases from J, leaving 9 bases between. The CDR3 covers 14 residues. The CDR3 DNA reads TGTGCCAGCAGTGAACAAGGATTAAATCAGCCCCAGCATTTT. Protein sequence: CASSEQGLNQPQHF.

The chain has TRBV6-5 and TRBJ1-5, with D uncertain. CDR3 length: 13 residues. V lost 0 bases and J 2 bases, leaving 2 bases between the germline ends. Germline V gives CDR1 MNHEY, CDR2 SVGAGI. CDR3 nucleotide sequence: TGTGCCAGCAGTTACTCCCGCAATCAGCCCCAGCATTTT. Encoded protein: CASSYSRNQPQHF.